Detailed here is one T cell receptor beta chain. Its antigen is currently unknown. These data come from a study of cytomegalovirus exposure and HLA in healthy donors. Study overall: There were roughly 80 million unique TCRs (from HLA-typed donors) in an early data release.

Study-wide results and caveats: Approximately 160 TCR beta chains were listed as cytomegalovirus-associated. Among immune exposure information, only CMV serostatus was available. Earlier results showed most TCR beta V segments being productive about 87% or about 30% of the time.

Primers for the PCR totalled 60 Vbeta and 13 Jbeta. Sequencing was performed with immunoSEQ multiplex PCR; in TCRdb, only in-frame clones are kept and a portion is missing. This table holds about 210,000 clones, roughly 90% found once. Sequencing was carried out using PBMCs. The TCR originated in a boy aged 2 to 9 in good health and CMV-seronegative.

The CDR3 region is CSVEDPADGGDTQYF. DNA of the CDR3: TGCAGCGTTGAAGATCCCGCGGACGGGGGAGATACGCAGTATTTT. The gene calls are TRBV29-1 and TRBJ2-3; maybe TRBD2 (6 bases). The CDR3 extends over 15 amino acids. The germline V gene encodes CDR1 SQVTM and CDR2 ANQGSEA. Trimming took off 0 bases at V and 5 bases at J, with 15 bases between the two ends.